This TCR beta chain came from a study of blood T cell repertoires in COVID-19 (dated by TCRdb to about 2020). With respect to the entire study: Collaborator samples came from the United States, Italy and Spain and covered acute and convalescent phases of COVID-19. Subjects who had been exposed to COVID-19, were actively infected with it, or had recovered from it provided the deeply sampled blood TCRbeta repertoires that made up the dataset. The prospective study material was composed of cDNA or gDNA derived from T cells, B-cell-depleted T cells, or PBMCs. The repertoires were made available in a free public database intended to serve as a resource for research on the immune response to SARS-CoV-2. Where HLA class I and class II types were available, the types were taken from metadata supplied by the sample provider, not from assay-based typing. The samples were drawn from the first 160 participants of the ongoing ImmuneRACE study and from 950 to 1,500 subjects provided by 6 global collaborators. The sample metadata nearly always contained a de-identified subject ID, COVID-19 status, age in years and sex.

On this clone itself: The antigen it binds to is not known. No much larger clone is present one base from it, and per-base qualities are unavailable.

Each collaborating institution followed its own protocols to collect whole blood in K2EDTA tubes. For TCRbeta analysis, collaborators shipped samples in one of three forms: frozen whole blood, isolated PBMCs, or DNA extracted from either of those sample types. As encoded in the germline V gene, CDR1 is MNHEY while CDR2 is SVGAGI. The CDR3 runs 15 amino acids, cysteine and phenylalanine included. Solely the CDR3 DNA is kept, with 45 bases framed from the first base. The germline ends are 10 bases apart after V is trimmed by 0 bases and J by 2 bases. Broad study findings and their caveats: The quantity of clinical and demographic metadata differed by source and by participant and was supplied without curation.

TCRbeta CDR3 regions were amplified from genomic DNA using the immunoSEQ Assay, a bias-controlled multiplex PCR. Per the original workflow: The number of nucleated cells in each sample was estimated from the amplification of reference gene primers within the assay. To quantify the absolute abundance of each unique TCRbeta CDR3 rearrangement, sequence reads were collapsed and filtered. For each sample, productive Simpson clonality was calculated as the square root of Simpson's diversity index across productive rearrangements. TCRdb took over this immuneACCESS table, retaining in-frame rearrangements with V and J assigned. Such tables are incomplete; in checked studies, under half of the missing clones stem from an unresolved V gene, and the remainder is unexplained. V, J and clone size reflect that table, while D and trimming were determined from the DNA. Counted in this sample were approximately 130,000 clones; about 88% of them appeared once. The biggest ten clones account for 1.5% to 1.9% of the sample.

The receptor chain draws on TRBV6-5 and TRBJ2-5; TRBD1 could be the D gene, as 5 bases match. Sequenced sample: peripheral blood. This TCR came from a human donor in a cohort sampled during active COVID-19. The CDR3 reads CASSYSRGPQETQYF. The bases read TGTGCCAGCAGTTACTCTAGGGGCCCGCAAGAGACCCAGTACTTC.